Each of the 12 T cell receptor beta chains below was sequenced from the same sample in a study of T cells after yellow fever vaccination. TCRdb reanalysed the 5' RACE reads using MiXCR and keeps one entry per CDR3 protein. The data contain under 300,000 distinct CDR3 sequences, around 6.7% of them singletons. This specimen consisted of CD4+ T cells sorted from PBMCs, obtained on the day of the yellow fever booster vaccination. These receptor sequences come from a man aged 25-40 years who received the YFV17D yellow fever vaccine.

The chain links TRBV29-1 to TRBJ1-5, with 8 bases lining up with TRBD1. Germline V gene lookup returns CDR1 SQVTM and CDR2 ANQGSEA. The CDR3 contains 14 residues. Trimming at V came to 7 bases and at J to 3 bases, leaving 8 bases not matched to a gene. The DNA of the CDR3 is TGCAGCGCCTCGACAGGGGTTTCCAATCAGCCCCAGCATTTT. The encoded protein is CSASTGVSNQPQHF.

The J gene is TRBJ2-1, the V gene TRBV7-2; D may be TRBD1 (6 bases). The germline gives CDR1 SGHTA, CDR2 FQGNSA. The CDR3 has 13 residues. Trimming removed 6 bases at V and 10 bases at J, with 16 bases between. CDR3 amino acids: CASSRGNLGEQFF. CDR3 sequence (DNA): TGTGCCAGCAGTAGGGGGAATTTAGGGGAGCAGTTCTTC. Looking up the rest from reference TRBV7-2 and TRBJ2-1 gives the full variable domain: GAGVSQSPSNKVTEKGKDVELRCDPISGHTALYWYRQSLGQGLEFLIYFQGNSAPDKSGLPSDRFSAERTGGSVSTLTIQRTQQEDSAVYLCASSRGNLGEQFFGPGTRLTVL.

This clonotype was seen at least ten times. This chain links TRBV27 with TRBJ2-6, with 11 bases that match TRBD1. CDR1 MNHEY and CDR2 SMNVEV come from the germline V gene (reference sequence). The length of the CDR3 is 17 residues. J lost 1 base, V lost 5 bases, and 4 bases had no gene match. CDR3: CASSIGQGASGANVLTF. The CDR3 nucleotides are TGTGCCAGCAGTATAGGACAGGGGGCTTCTGGGGCCAACGTCCTGACTTTC.

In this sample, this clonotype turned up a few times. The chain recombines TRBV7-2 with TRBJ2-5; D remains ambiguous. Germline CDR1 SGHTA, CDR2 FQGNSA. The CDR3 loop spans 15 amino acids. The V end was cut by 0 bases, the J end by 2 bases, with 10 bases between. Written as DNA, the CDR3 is TGTGCCAGCAGCTTAGCGGCTCGAAAACAAGAGACCCAGTACTTC. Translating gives CASSLAARKQETQYF.

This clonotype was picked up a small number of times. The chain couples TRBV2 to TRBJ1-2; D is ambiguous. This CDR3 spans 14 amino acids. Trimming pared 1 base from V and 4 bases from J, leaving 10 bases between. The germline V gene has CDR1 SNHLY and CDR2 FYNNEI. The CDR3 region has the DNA TGTGCCAGCAGTGAAGTTGAGTTCGGCTATGGCTACACCTTC. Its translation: CASSEVEFGYGYTF. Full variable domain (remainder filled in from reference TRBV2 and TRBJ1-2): EPEVTQTPSHQVTQMGQEVILRCVPISNHLYFYWYRQILGQKVEFLVSFYNNEISEKSEIFDDQFSVERPDGSNFTLKIRSTKLEDSAMYFCASSEVEFGYGYTFGSGTRLTVV.

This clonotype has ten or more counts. The CDR3 region is CASSPKDRESQPQHF. The CDR3 nucleotides read TGTGCCAGCAGCCCTAAGGACAGGGAGAGTCAGCCCCAGCATTTT. The chain carries TRBV3-1 and TRBJ1-5; 8 bases agree with TRBD1. The V gene's germline CDR1 is LGHDT and CDR2 YNNKEL (reference sequence). CDR3 length: 15 amino acids. Trimming removed 4 bases from V and 6 bases from J; junction bases left unmatched: 8.

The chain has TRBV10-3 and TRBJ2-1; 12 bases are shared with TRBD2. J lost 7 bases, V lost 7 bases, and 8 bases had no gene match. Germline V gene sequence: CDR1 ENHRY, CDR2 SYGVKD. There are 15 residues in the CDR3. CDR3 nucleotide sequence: TGTGCCATCAACCCTAGCGGGAGGGCCGGTAATGAGCAGTTCTTC. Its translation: CAINPSGRAGNEQFF.

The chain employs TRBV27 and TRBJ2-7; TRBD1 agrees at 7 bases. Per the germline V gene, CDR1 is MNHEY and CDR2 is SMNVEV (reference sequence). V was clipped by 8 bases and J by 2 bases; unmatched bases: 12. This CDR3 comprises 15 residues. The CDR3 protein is CASVRSGQGAYEQYF. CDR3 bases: TGTGCCAGCGTCCGATCTGGGCAGGGGGCCTACGAGCAGTACTTC.

The CDR3 DNA reads TGCAGTGCTCAACGGGGAGGGCAGGTCACTGAAGCTTTCTTT. Encoded protein: CSAQRGGQVTEAFF. The chain links TRBV20-1 to TRBJ1-1; D call uncertain. The CDR3 has 14 residues. From germline, CDR1 is DFQATT and CDR2 SNEGSKA (reference sequence). Trimming shortened V by 5 bases and J by 4 bases, and 17 bases separated the two germline ends.

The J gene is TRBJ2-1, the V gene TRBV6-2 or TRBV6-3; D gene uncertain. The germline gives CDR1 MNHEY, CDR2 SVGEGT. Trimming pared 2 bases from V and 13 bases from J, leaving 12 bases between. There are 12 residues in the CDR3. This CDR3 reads CASSYLTGPQFF. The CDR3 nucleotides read TGTGCCAGCAGTTACCTCACCGGCCCCCAGTTCTTC.

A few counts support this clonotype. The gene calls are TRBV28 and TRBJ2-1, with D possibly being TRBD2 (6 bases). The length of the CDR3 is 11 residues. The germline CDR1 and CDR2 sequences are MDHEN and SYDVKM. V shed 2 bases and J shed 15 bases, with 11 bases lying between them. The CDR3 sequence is CASSLRLELFF. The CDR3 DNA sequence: TGTGCCAGCAGTTTACGACTAGAACTGTTCTTC.

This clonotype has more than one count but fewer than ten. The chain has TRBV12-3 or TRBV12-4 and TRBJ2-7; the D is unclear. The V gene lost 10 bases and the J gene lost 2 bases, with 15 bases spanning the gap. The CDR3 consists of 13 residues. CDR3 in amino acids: CATLPTETYEQYF. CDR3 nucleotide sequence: TGTGCCACCTTACCGACCGAAACCTACGAGCAGTACTTC.